This T cell receptor (beta chain) is drawn from a study of blood T cells in healthy people across ages. Findings and limits, study-wide: Greater diversity and more naive CD4+ cells were seen in long-lived donors than in aged donors.

CDR3 length: 16 residues. The V gene's germline CDR1 is GTSNPN and CDR2 SVGIG (reference sequence). For the second PCR, which ran for roughly 6 to 12 cycles, a sample-barcoded 5' primer and a J-beta primer mix were used. A single record per CDR3 protein comes from TCRdb applying MiXCR to the 5' RACE reads. Seen here are around 1,700,000 distinct CDR3 sequences, approximately 30% observed once, and the top ten hold 7.7%. This clonotype came up a few times. Its antigen is unidentified. V usage is TRBV30 and J usage is TRBJ2-5; TRBD2 aligns across 14 bases. The end of the DNA is better explained by TRBJ2-7, so the J call may be wrong. The receptor was isolated from a woman aged 25 to 39 in good health. Material: blood. CDR3 residues: CAWRSGVGLAGGEQYF. For the CDR3, the DNA is TGTGCCTGGAGATCCGGGGTAGGACTAGCGGGAGGCGAGCAGTACTTC.